The 21 T cell receptor beta chains listed next were all sequenced from one sample in a study of blood T cell repertoires in COVID-19 (dated by TCRdb to the early 2020s). Library generation was performed with the immunoSEQ multiplex PCR assay. Sourced from immuneACCESS, this table was stored by TCRdb with only in-frame sequences that have V and J called. A share of the clones is absent; for the studies checked, an unresolved V gene accounts for under half, and the remainder has no known explanation. The sample data list roughly 250,000 clones, and approximately 78% of these were observed just once. Around 12% of the sample is taken by the ten largest. The material sequenced was peripheral blood. Receptors originate from a woman in her sixties with active or convalescent COVID-19.

This clone was seen only once. The rearrangement joins TRBV16 to TRBJ1-5; D unclear. Germline values: CDR1 KGHSY, CDR2 FQNENV. The CDR3 spans 16 residues. The V gene lost 4 bases and the J gene lost 3 bases, with 16 bases spanning the gap. CDR3 DNA sequence: TGTGCCAGCAGCCCCCGGGGTCGTCAGTACAATCAGCCCCAGCATTTT. Encoded protein: CASSPRGRQYNQPQHF.

This chain's CDR3 is CASSESRVVETQYF. CDR3 DNA: TGTGCCAGCAGTGAAAGCAGGGTGGTCGAGACCCAGTACTTC. The chain carries TRBV25-1 and TRBJ2-5; tentatively, D is TRBD1 (5 bases). Trimming shortened V by 2 bases and J by 5 bases, and 12 bases separated the two germline ends. The CDR3 loop spans 14 amino acids. Germline values: CDR1 MGHDK, CDR2 SYGVNS.

This chain joins TRBV6-2 or TRBV6-3 and TRBJ2-2; 10 nucleotides align to TRBD1. Per germline, CDR1 MNHEY and CDR2 SVGEGT. The CDR3 is made up of 17 amino acids. V dropped 1 base and J dropped 6; count of bases not matched to a gene: 8. CDR3 amino acids: CASSYFPDRGLAGELFF. Written as DNA, the CDR3 is TGTGCCAGCAGTTACTTCCCCGACAGGGGGCTTGCCGGGGAGCTGTTTTTT.

This clone showed up just once. This chain joins TRBV11-1 and TRBJ2-6; 9 bases fit TRBD1. Germline V gene sequence: CDR1 SGHAT, CDR2 FQDESV (reference sequence). V dropped 2 bases and J dropped 2; count of bases not matched to a gene: 1. The CDR3 extends over 16 amino acids. The CDR3 region has the DNA TGTGCCAGCAGCTTACGACAGGGGGCTGGGGCCAACGTCCTGACTTTC. Translating it yields CASSLRQGAGANVLTF.

V and J are TRBV4-1 and TRBJ1-5; D remains unclear. Trimming stripped 3 bases from V and 3 bases from J, with 6 bases between. Germline CDR1 MGHRA, CDR2 YSYEKL. CDR3 length equals 13 residues. The CDR3 protein is CASSQGPNQPQHF. Written as DNA, the CDR3 is TGCGCCAGCAGCCAGGGCCCCAATCAGCCCCAGCATTTT.

This chain links TRBV5-1 with TRBJ1-1, with a weak D call TRBD1 (6 bases). Germline V gives CDR1 SGHRS, CDR2 YFSETQ. Trimming left V 1 base short and J 5 bases short, with 12 bases between. This CDR3 is built from 14 residues. CDR3 residues: CASSLSGGGTEAFF. In nucleotides, the CDR3 is TGCGCCAGCAGCTTGTCGGGGGGCGGGACTGAAGCTTTCTTT.

The rearrangement links TRBV4-1 to TRBJ1-1; D is possibly TRBD1 (6 bases). V was trimmed by 2 bases and J by 11 bases, leaving 18 bases between them. The germline V gene has CDR1 MGHRA and CDR2 YSYEKL. The CDR3 is 14 amino acids. CDR3 region: CASSQQTGTKRAFF. DNA for the CDR3: TGCGCCAGCAGCCAACAGACAGGAACTAAAAGGGCTTTCTTT.

V usage is TRBV6-4 and J usage is TRBJ2-1; 8 bases fit TRBD2. With V trimmed by 7 bases and J by 4 bases, 9 bases remained unmatched. The CDR3 is 15 amino acids. CDR1 is MRHNA, CDR2 SNTAGT, per germline. CDR3 residues: CASTPRAGDYNEQFF. DNA of the CDR3: TGTGCCAGCACCCCACGAGCGGGAGATTACAATGAGCAGTTCTTC.

The rearrangement joins TRBV7-3 to TRBJ2-3; TRBD2 agrees at 13 bases. V was clipped by 5 bases and J by 3 bases; unmatched bases: 8. CDR1 is SGHTA, CDR2 FQGTGA, per germline. This CDR3 contains 17 residues. In nucleotides, the CDR3 is TGTGCCAGCAGCCGGACTAGCGGGGGAGCGCGTACAGATACGCAGTATTTT. Protein: CASSRTSGGARTDTQYF.

This clone was counted only a few times. The chain joins TRBV19 to TRBJ2-4; D might be TRBD2 (6 bases). Trimming shortened V by 3 bases and J by 7 bases, and 13 bases separated the two germline ends. This CDR3 spans 14 amino acids. CDR1 and CDR2 from the germline V gene are LNHDA and SQIVND (reference sequence). CDR3 nucleotides: TGTGCCAGTAGTATCAAACTTGGAGGGAACATTCAGTACTTC. It encodes CASSIKLGGNIQYF.

The chain uses TRBV12-3 or TRBV12-4 and TRBJ1-3, with D unclear. Deletions cut 2 bases from V and 10 bases from J, with 6 bases between. The CDR3 loop spans 11 amino acids. The CDR3 region has the DNA TGTGCCAGCAGTTTATTTCAGACCATATATTTT. Its protein product is CASSLFQTIYF.

The CDR3 loop reads CASSYFRGYEQYF. The CDR3 DNA follows: TGTGCCAGCAGTTACTTTAGGGGGTACGAGCAGTACTTC. The chain joins TRBV6-6 to TRBJ2-7; possibly TRBD1 for D (6 bases). The CDR3 runs to 13 residues. V gave up 1 base and J gave up 4 bases, with 8 bases separating them. Germline CDR1 MNHNY, CDR2 SVGAGI (reference sequence).

The chain recombines TRBV2 with TRBJ1-4; D is possibly TRBD1 (5 bases). The CDR3 is 14 residues long. The V and J ends lost 4 bases and 8 bases respectively, with 14 bases between them. The germline V gene has CDR1 SNHLY and CDR2 FYNNEI. CDR3 coding DNA: TGTGCCAGCAGTGCTATCGGCGGGGGGGAAAAACTGTTTTTT. This translates into CASSAIGGGEKLFF.

This clone turned up a few times. The chain joins TRBV6-5 to TRBJ2-5; possible D gene TRBD2, 6 bases. Trimming took off 0 bases at V and 5 bases at J, with 16 bases between the two ends. The CDR3 extends over 16 amino acids. CDR1 and CDR2 from the germline V gene are MNHEY and SVGAGI. CDR3 in amino acids: CASSYSHSSEGETQYF. In DNA form, the CDR3 reads TGTGCCAGCAGTTACTCCCACTCTAGCGAAGGGGAGACCCAGTACTTC.

The chain has TRBV18 and TRBJ2-5, with unresolved D. The CDR3 extends over 12 amino acids. V was trimmed by 3 bases and J by 2 bases, leaving 4 bases between them. Per germline, CDR1 KGHSH and CDR2 LQKENI. CDR3 amino acids: CASSPQQETQYF. The CDR3 DNA follows: TGTGCCAGCTCACCCCAACAAGAGACCCAGTACTTC.

The chain recombines TRBV3-1 (or the pseudogene TRBV3-2) with TRBJ1-2, with TRBD1 as a possible D gene (5 bases). Trimming took 2 bases from V and 5 from J, leaving 21 bases between them. Germline CDR1 and CDR2: LGHDT and YNNKEL (reference sequence). The length of the CDR3 is 17 residues. The CDR3 protein is CASSQLRRGAGTYGYTF. In DNA form, the CDR3 reads TGTGCCAGCAGCCAACTAAGGCGAGGGGCGGGGACTTATGGCTACACCTTC.

This chain uses TRBV18 with TRBJ2-5; D unresolved. The germline CDR1 and CDR2 sequences are KGHSH and LQKENI. The CDR3 length is 15 residues. V lost 2 bases and J lost 1, with 11 bases in between. CDR3 in DNA: TGTGCCAGCTCACCAACTTGGCAGGTCCAAGAGACCCAGTACTTC. Amino acids: CASSPTWQVQETQYF.

V gene TRBV27 combines with J gene TRBJ2-3; TRBD2 agrees at 8 bases. This CDR3 comprises 14 residues. The germline V gene encodes CDR1 MNHEY and CDR2 SMNVEV (reference sequence). Trimming removed 10 bases from V and 3 bases from J; junction bases left unmatched: 9. The CDR3 sequence is CANLYRGGTDTQYF. CDR3 DNA sequence: TGTGCCAATCTTTATCGGGGGGGGACAGATACGCAGTATTTT.

J is TRBJ1-2 and V is TRBV29-1; TRBD1 matches at 7 bases. The CDR3 contains 15 residues. Germline values: CDR1 SQVTM, CDR2 ANQGSEA. V shed 3 bases and J 2 bases; nucleotides not matched to a gene: 9. The CDR3 nucleotides are TGCAGCGTTGATTCCAGGGGGGCATTCAACTATGGCTACACCTTC. Protein product: CSVDSRGAFNYGYTF.

This rearrangement joins TRBV7-3 to TRBJ2-1; a possible D gene is TRBD2 (6 bases). CDR1 is SGHTA and CDR2 is FQGTGA in the germline V gene. The CDR3 is made up of 14 amino acids. V lost 3 bases, J lost 8 bases, and 14 bases lay in between. CDR3 amino acids: CASSLGGGLDEQFF. In DNA form, the CDR3 reads TGTGCCAGCAGCTTGGGGGGTGGCTTGGATGAGCAGTTCTTC.

V usage is TRBV3-1 (or the pseudogene TRBV3-2) and J usage is TRBJ2-1; possibly TRBD1 for D (5 bases). The CDR3 is 16 residues long. The germline V gene has CDR1 LGHDT and CDR2 YNNKEL (reference sequence). V gave up 0 bases and J gave up 5 bases, with 14 bases separating them. The CDR3 DNA is TGTGCCAGCAGCCAAGACGGCAGGGAAAGGCACAATGAGCAGTTCTTC. Protein: CASSQDGRERHNEQFF.